A single sample gave rise to the 26 T cell receptor beta chains below, sequenced in a study of blood T cell repertoires in COVID-19 (dated by TCRdb to the early 2020s). The library was made by the immunoSEQ multiplex PCR assay. In its TCRdb copy, this immuneACCESS table keeps in-frame sequences only and misses some clones. Where compared with another copy, unresolved V genes explain less than half of these, and the others have no known cause. The sample table shows some 160,000 clones, and around four fifths are seen once. The ten top clones hold 6.5% to 9% of the sample. Specimen: peripheral blood. These TCRs come from a woman older than 75 with COVID-19, enrolled during active disease.

The chain uses TRBV2 and TRBJ2-7; 10 nucleotides agree with TRBD2. Germline V gene lookup returns CDR1 SNHLY and CDR2 FYNNEI. The J segment lost 3 bases and the V segment lost 7 bases, leaving 3 bases of the junction unmatched. The length of the CDR3 is 13 residues. In DNA form, the CDR3 reads TGTGCCAGCACCAGGACTAGCGGCTACGAGCAGTACTTC. As protein: CASTRTSGYEQYF.

This rearrangement joins TRBV5-6 to TRBJ2-3, with 10 bases matching TRBD2. CDR3 length: 18 amino acids. Germline V gene data show CDR1 as SGHDT and CDR2 as YYEEEE. Trimming at V came to 3 bases and at J to 5 bases, leaving 15 bases not matched to a gene. The DNA for the CDR3 is TGTGCCAGCAGCTGGGCGGGGGCCTCGGGACTAGCGAGAGATACGCAGTATTTT. Its protein is CASSWAGASGLARDTQYF.

This rearrangement joins TRBV27 to TRBJ1-2; D may be TRBD1 (5 bases). The CDR3 has 14 residues. Trimming cost V 7 bases and J 3 bases, with 15 bases left between them. Per germline, CDR1 MNHEY and CDR2 SMNVEV (reference sequence). For the CDR3, the DNA is TGTGCCAGCACCTTTCGGGGGGGAGACTATGGCTACACCTTC. The encoded protein is CASTFRGGDYGYTF.

The gene calls are TRBV3-1 (or the pseudogene TRBV3-2) and TRBJ2-6; the match to TRBD1 covers 7 bases. This CDR3 contains 19 residues. Trimming cost V 2 bases and J 4 bases; bases outside gene matches: 14. Per the germline V gene, CDR1 is LGHDT and CDR2 is YNNKEL (reference sequence). The CDR3 protein is CASSQPWGTEGGGANVLTF. The CDR3 DNA reads TGTGCCAGCAGCCAACCTTGGGGGACAGAGGGCGGAGGGGCCAACGTCCTGACTTTC.

This rearrangement joins TRBV5-1 to TRBJ2-7; weak D call: TRBD2 (5 bases). Germline V lookup: CDR1 SGHRS, CDR2 YFSETQ. The V gene lost 1 base and the J gene lost 2 bases, with 13 bases spanning the gap. The CDR3 contains 15 residues. Here the CDR3 reads CASSLPWSGTYEQYF. The DNA of the CDR3 is TGCGCCAGCAGCTTGCCCTGGTCGGGAACCTACGAGCAGTACTTC.

This chain uses TRBV5-1 with TRBJ2-5; tentatively, D is TRBD2 (5 bases). From germline, CDR1 is SGHRS and CDR2 YFSETQ. V lost 7 bases and J 1 base, leaving 11 bases between the germline ends. The CDR3 is 13 amino acids. Here the CDR3 DNA reads TGCGCCAGCCGGAGGACCCCCCAAGAGACCCAGTACTTC. It specifies CASRRTPQETQYF. Full variable domain (rest looked up from reference TRBV5-1 and TRBJ2-5): KAGVTQTPRYLIKTRGQQVTLSCSPISGHRSVSWYQQTPGQGLQFLFEYFSETQRNKGNFPGRFSGRQFSNSRSEMNVSTLELGDSALYLCASRRTPQETQYFGPGTRLLVL.

The genes are TRBV28 and TRBJ1-5, with 7 bases matching TRBD1. The CDR3 totals 14 residues. Germline assignment: CDR1 MDHEN and CDR2 SYDVKM. The ends lost 6 bases at V and 7 bases at J; junction bases unmatched: 9. Here the CDR3 DNA reads TGTGCCAGCAGGACGAGGGGGCGTGAACAGCCCCAGCATTTT. This sequence encodes CASRTRGREQPQHF. Full variable domain (remainder filled in from reference TRBV28 and TRBJ1-5): DVKVTQSSRYLVKRTGEKVFLECVQDMDHENMFWYRQDPGLGLRLIYFSYDVKMKEKGDIPEGYSVSREKKERFSLILESASTNQTSMYLCASRTRGREQPQHFGDGTRLSIL.

The chain has TRBV2 and TRBJ1-5, with a weak D call TRBD1 (5 bases). The V end was cut by 4 bases, the J end by 0 bases, with 7 bases between. CDR3 size: 14 residues. Per the germline V gene, CDR1 is SNHLY and CDR2 is FYNNEI. For the CDR3, the DNA is TGTGCCAGCAGTGGCGACAGTAGCAATCAGCCCCAGCATTTT. Translating it yields CASSGDSSNQPQHF.

This clone was seen more than once but under ten times. V usage is TRBV18 and J usage is TRBJ1-3; 9 bases match TRBD1. Per the germline V gene, CDR1 is KGHSH and CDR2 is LQKENI. V shed 5 bases, J shed 1 base, and the junction held 0 bases outside the gene matches. The CDR3 has 14 amino acids. The DNA for the CDR3 is TGTGCCAGCTCAGGGACAGGGTCTGGAAACACCATATATTTT. Amino acid sequence: CASSGTGSGNTIYF.

CDR3 sequence (DNA): TGTGCCAGAGCAGGGGTTGGCGGGAGGTCCGCCGGGGAGCTGTTTTTT. It specifies CARAGVGGRSAGELFF. The J gene is TRBJ2-2, the V gene TRBV2; 8 positions agree with TRBD2. The CDR3 length is 16 residues. Per germline, CDR1 SNHLY and CDR2 FYNNEI. V was clipped by 9 bases and J by 6 bases; unmatched bases: 15.

This chain joins TRBV20-1 and TRBJ2-5, with D perhaps matching TRBD1 (5 bases). The CDR3 sequence is 11 residues long. Per the germline V gene, CDR1 is DFQATT and CDR2 is SNEGSKA (reference sequence). V was trimmed by 7 bases and J by 5 bases, leaving 11 bases between them. CDR3 DNA sequence: TGCAGTGGAAGGGGAAGGGAGACCCAGTACTTC. Translation: CSGRGRETQYF.

This clone was counted at least ten times. The chain links TRBV7-8 to TRBJ2-3, with TRBD1 identical over 9 bases. CDR1 is SGHVS and CDR2 is FQNEAQ in the germline V gene. The CDR3 length is 15 residues. The trim removed 5 bases at V and 6 bases at J, leaving 9 bases unmatched. CDR3 DNA sequence: TGTGCCAGCAGCACCCGACAGGGGGATAGGGATACGCAGTATTTT. It encodes CASSTRQGDRDTQYF.

This sequence joins TRBV5-1 and TRBJ2-1, with 11 bases that match TRBD2. V trimming: 3 bases; J trimming: 0 bases; junction bases outside the gene matches: 8. CDR1 and CDR2 (germline): SGHRS, YFSETQ. The CDR3 sequence is 18 residues long. CDR3 nucleotides: TGCGCCAGCAGCTGGCTAGCGGGGGGAGGAAGCTCCTACAATGAGCAGTTCTTC. It codes for CASSWLAGGGSSYNEQFF.

The chain carries TRBV3-1 (or the pseudogene TRBV3-2) and TRBJ2-7, with 11 positions matching TRBD2. From germline, CDR1 is LGHDT and CDR2 YNNKEL (reference sequence). V shed 4 bases, J shed 1 base, and the junction held 3 bases outside the gene matches. The CDR3 is made up of 15 amino acids. The CDR3 loop reads CASSRTSGPSYEQYF. The CDR3 DNA sequence: TGTGCCAGCAGCCGGACTAGCGGGCCTTCCTACGAGCAGTACTTC.

The V gene is TRBV19, the J gene TRBJ1-2, with 8 bases aligning to TRBD1. The CDR3 length is 13 residues. From germline, CDR1 is LNHDA and CDR2 SQIVND (reference sequence). Losses at the gene ends were 5 bases for V and 6 bases for J; bases not matched to a gene: 5. CDR3 in amino acids: CASSQGAPHGYTF. Here the CDR3 DNA reads TGTGCCAGTAGTCAGGGGGCTCCTCATGGCTACACCTTC.

The V gene is TRBV14, the J gene TRBJ2-1; 9 positions match TRBD2. V trimming: 0 bases; J trimming: 7 bases; junction bases outside the gene matches: 13. Germline V CDR1 and CDR2: SGHDN, FVKESK. CDR3 size: 18 residues. The DNA of the CDR3 is TGTGCCAGCAGCCAAGAATTCGGGTCTAGCGGGGTGCGTAATGAGCAGTTCTTC. Translation: CASSQEFGSSGVRNEQFF.

This clone came up a few times. J is TRBJ1-5 and V is TRBV18; maybe TRBD1 (5 bases). Per the germline V gene, CDR1 is KGHSH and CDR2 is LQKENI. This CDR3 is 15 amino acids long. The ends were cut back, 3 bases at V and 2 bases at J, with 11 bases in the middle. This CDR3 is CASSPETAGNQPQHF. CDR3 coding DNA: TGTGCCAGCTCACCCGAGACAGCAGGCAATCAGCCCCAGCATTTT.

This rearrangement joins TRBV19 to TRBJ2-3, with D perhaps matching TRBD2 (6 bases). The CDR3 loop spans 15 amino acids. Germline V CDR1 and CDR2: LNHDA, SQIVND (reference sequence). Trimming cost V 7 bases and J 2 bases, with 16 bases left between them. The CDR3 DNA reads as TGTGCCAGTACCCGGGGGAAACTTAACACAGATACGCAGTATTTT. Translated, it gives CASTRGKLNTDTQYF.

The V gene is TRBV20-1, the J gene TRBJ2-1; tentatively, D is TRBD2 (6 bases). V lost 3 bases to trimming and J lost 5 bases, with 8 bases between them. There are 12 residues in the CDR3. Germline CDR1 and CDR2: DFQATT and SNEGSKA (reference sequence). As DNA, the CDR3 is TGCAGTGCTAGTAGCGGCCACAATGAGCAGTTCTTC. Protein product: CSASSGHNEQFF.

This chain links TRBV7-8 with TRBJ1-5; TRBD1 matches at 7 bases. The length of the CDR3 is 13 residues. V gave up 2 bases and J gave up 6 bases; unmatched junction bases: 1. In germline, CDR1 is SGHVS, CDR2 FQNEAQ. The CDR3 loop reads CASSLQGGQPQHF. The DNA for the CDR3 is TGTGCCAGCAGCTTACAGGGGGGTCAGCCCCAGCATTTT. The full variable domain, with the rest looked up from reference TRBV7-8 and TRBJ1-5, is GAGVSQSPRYKVAKRGQDVALRCDPISGHVSLFWYQQALGQGPEFLTYFQNEAQLDKSGLPSDRFFAERPEGSVSTLKIQRTQQEDSAVYLCASSLQGGQPQHFGDGTRLSIL.

V and J are TRBV27 and TRBJ2-1; 9 bases match TRBD1. The CDR3 has 16 residues. Germline values: CDR1 MNHEY, CDR2 SMNVEV (reference sequence). V was clipped by 6 bases and J by 5 bases; unmatched bases: 11. The CDR3 nucleotides read TGTGCCAGCAGCTTACCGGACAGGGGCCGCAACAATGAGCAGTTCTTC. Translated: CASSLPDRGRNNEQFF.

The chain is built from TRBV4-1 and TRBJ2-2; D is undetermined. CDR1 is MGHRA and CDR2 is YSYEKL in the germline V gene. V lost 1 base and J 4 bases, leaving 25 bases between the germline ends. This CDR3 contains 20 residues. The CDR3 DNA follows: TGCGCCAGCAGCCAAGGGTGGGCCATAGTGCCCAAGGTGCGCACCGGGGAGCTGTTTTTT. It is translated as CASSQGWAIVPKVRTGELFF.

The chain couples TRBV3-1 (or the pseudogene TRBV3-2) to TRBJ1-1, with unresolved D. V was clipped by 4 bases and J by 0 bases, with 9 bases between them. This CDR3 has 14 amino acids. Germline CDR1 and CDR2: LGHDT and YNNKEL (reference sequence). The chain's CDR3 is CASSLRYLNTEAFF. The CDR3 nucleotides read TGTGCCAGCAGCCTCCGTTATTTGAACACTGAAGCTTTCTTT.

This chain links TRBV6-5 with TRBJ1-3; possible D gene TRBD1, 6 bases. V dropped 5 bases and J dropped 2 bases, with 10 bases sitting between them. This CDR3 spans 14 amino acids. Germline V lookup: CDR1 MNHEY, CDR2 SVGAGI. The CDR3 region is CASSMDSPGNTIYF. As DNA, the CDR3 is TGTGCCAGCAGTATGGACAGCCCTGGAAACACCATATATTTT.

This chain uses TRBV29-1 with TRBJ2-5, with 15 bases that match TRBD2. After removal of 3 bases from V and 7 bases from J, the junction contained 6 bases not matched to a gene. Germline loops: CDR1 SQVTM, CDR2 ANQGSEA. The length of the CDR3 is 15 residues. The CDR3 DNA follows: TGCAGCGTTGATAGGGGACTAGCGGGAGGAGGGACCCAGTACTTC. It yields the protein CSVDRGLAGGGTQYF.

Written as DNA, the CDR3 is TGTGCCAGCAGCTTAGTCCCGGGAGGAACCCCCTATGAGCAGTTCTTC. This gives the protein CASSLVPGGTPYEQFF. This chain uses TRBV7-8 with TRBJ2-1; 7 positions agree with TRBD2. Germline values: CDR1 SGHVS, CDR2 FQNEAQ. V dropped 1 base and J dropped 8; count of bases not matched to a gene: 11. The CDR3 length is 16 residues.